Below are 16 T cell receptor beta chains sequenced from a single sample in a study of Graves' ophthalmopathy and Graves' hyperthyroidism. Amplification targeted the TCR beta CDR3 regions, with RNA transcripts as the source material. HTBI-primed first-round RT-PCR preceded second-round multiplex PCR. TCRdb reprocessed the multiplex PCR reads via MiXCR and lists one record per CDR3 protein. The sample lists hundreds of thousands of distinct CDR3 sequences; approximately 40% were seen once. The sequenced sample consisted of peripheral blood. Receptors originate from an adult man with Graves' ophthalmopathy.

The J gene is TRBJ2-6, the V gene TRBV19; the D gene is possibly TRBD2 (5 bases). The V end lost 5 bases, the J end lost 4 bases, and 21 bases lay between the germline ends. The CDR3 spans 18 residues. Germline values: CDR1 LNHDA, CDR2 SQIVND (reference sequence). The CDR3: CASSGSPLLRSGANVLTF. The CDR3 DNA sequence: TGTGCCAGTAGTGGGAGTCCTCTCTTAAGGTCAGGGGCCAACGTCCTGACTTTC.

This clonotype was seen at least ten times. The chain joins TRBV9 to TRBJ1-1; D remains ambiguous. The CDR3 sequence is 14 residues long. Germline V gene data show CDR1 as SGDLS and CDR2 as YYNGEE. V lost 0 bases and J 5 bases, leaving 11 bases between the germline ends. DNA for the CDR3: TGTGCCAGCAGCGTAGTCAACAGAGTAACTGAAGCTTTCTTT. Translating gives CASSVVNRVTEAFF.

This clonotype was detected many times. This chain joins TRBV9 and TRBJ2-7, with 8 bases aligning to TRBD1. V gave up 0 bases and J gave up 2 bases; unmatched junction bases: 10. From germline, CDR1 is SGDLS and CDR2 YYNGEE. The CDR3 runs to 17 residues. The DNA of the CDR3 is TGTGCCAGCAGCGTAGGGGACAGGATTAATAGAGCCTACGAGCAGTACTTC. The encoded protein is CASSVGDRINRAYEQYF.

This clonotype has a count of ten or more. The chain joins TRBV7-9 to TRBJ1-2; the D gene is possibly TRBD1 (6 bases). Germline V gives CDR1 SEHNR, CDR2 FQNEAQ (reference sequence). The CDR3 is made up of 12 amino acids. Trimming shortened V by 5 bases and J by 6 bases, and 10 bases separated the two germline ends. The CDR3 sequence is CASSEGVDGYTF. The CDR3 DNA reads TGTGCCAGCAGCGAGGGGGTCGATGGCTACACCTTC.

The chain uses TRBV20-1 and TRBJ2-7; 12 bases map to TRBD2. This CDR3 region has 14 residues. The trim removed 6 bases at V and 4 bases at J, leaving 7 bases unmatched. The germline V gene encodes CDR1 DFQATT and CDR2 SNEGSKA (reference sequence). The CDR3 loop is CSARGLAGYYEQYF. The CDR3 nucleotides read TGCAGTGCCCGGGGACTAGCGGGCTATTACGAGCAGTACTTC.

A word on this clonotype: The junction does not match germline at one end; this may be a read error. J is TRBJ1-1 and V is TRBV7-9; D is ambiguous. This CDR3 is 14 amino acids long. Germline CDR1 is SEHNR and CDR2 is FQNEAQ (reference sequence). The CDR3 loop is CASSQDNKNTEAFF. In DNA, the CDR3 is TGCGCCAGCAGCCAAGATAACAAGAACACTGAAGCTTTCTTT.

There are a few counts of this clonotype. The chain couples TRBV16 to TRBJ2-7, with TRBD1 matching over 9 bases. The CDR3 runs 15 residues. V trimming: 2 bases; J trimming: 6 bases; junction bases outside the gene matches: 8. Germline assignment: CDR1 KGHSY and CDR2 FQNENV. For the CDR3, the DNA is TGTGCCAGCAGCCAACGCCCGGGACAGGGTGCCGAGCAGTACTTC. Translating gives CASSQRPGQGAEQYF.

This clonotype was counted many times. V and J are TRBV10-3 and TRBJ1-1; possible D gene TRBD1, 6 bases. Germline CDR1 ENHRY, CDR2 SYGVKD. This CDR3 region has 14 residues. V was clipped by 6 bases and J by 3 bases, with 14 bases between them. The CDR3 is CAIRTRGGDTEAFF. Here the CDR3 DNA reads TGTGCCATCAGGACGAGGGGGGGGGACACTGAAGCTTTCTTT.

This clonotype was detected many times. The rearrangement joins TRBV7-3 to TRBJ1-5, with TRBD1 as a possible D gene (5 bases). The CDR3 consists of 15 residues. Trimming removed 6 bases at V and 3 bases at J, with 15 bases between. CDR1 SGHTA and CDR2 FQGTGA come from the germline V gene. CDR3 protein: CASSHRDSYNQPQHF. In DNA, the CDR3 is TGTGCCAGCAGTCACCGTGACAGTTACAATCAGCCCCAGCATTTT.

The CDR3 bases are TGTGCCAGCAGCTTCGGGCAGGGGATCCCTGAAGCTTTCTTT. This encodes CASSFGQGIPEAFF. The V gene is TRBV7-6, the J gene TRBJ1-1; perhaps TRBD1 as D (6 bases). This CDR3 spans 14 amino acids. The germline gives CDR1 SGHVS, CDR2 FNYEAQ. The V end lost 3 bases, the J end lost 6 bases, and 14 bases lay between the germline ends. Variable domain in full (rest from reference TRBV7-6 and TRBJ1-1): GAGVSQSPRYKVTKRGQDVALRCDPISGHVSLYWYRQALGQGPEFLTYFNYEAQQDKSGLPNDRFSAERPEGSISTLTIQRTEQRDSAMYRCASSFGQGIPEAFFGQGTRLTVV.

This clonotype was seen a handful of times. The chain is built from TRBV5-6 and TRBJ2-5; D tentatively reads TRBD1 or TRBD2 (5 bases each). The CDR3 has 17 residues. V was shortened by 7 bases and J by 5 bases, with 27 bases between the two germline ends. Germline values: CDR1 SGHDT, CDR2 YYEEEE. This CDR3 is CASAKFQINDWGETQYF. The CDR3 DNA reads TGTGCCAGCGCCAAATTCCAAATCAATGACTGGGGGGAGACCCAGTACTTC.

This chain uses TRBV2 with TRBJ2-5, with 8 positions matching TRBD2. Germline CDR1 and CDR2: SNHLY and FYNNEI. The length of the CDR3 is 20 residues. Germline trimming cut 5 bases from V and 5 bases from J; bases unmatched to any gene: 25. CDR3 sequence reads: CASSPGRRNTEAGVVETQYF. The DNA for the CDR3 is TGTGCCAGCAGTCCCGGCCGACGGAACACTGAAGCGGGGGTAGTGGAGACCCAGTACTTC.

This sequence joins TRBV7-2 and TRBJ2-7; TRBD1 matches 9 bases. In germline, CDR1 is SGHTA, CDR2 FQGNSA. The junction had 10 bases not matched to a gene; V was cut back by 2 bases and J by 2 bases. This CDR3 region has 17 residues. DNA for the CDR3: TGTGCCAGCAGCTTAAGCCACCGGACAGGGGTTGCCTACGAGCAGTACTTC. Translating gives CASSLSHRTGVAYEQYF.

This clonotype was counted ten times or more. The chain employs TRBV7-9 and TRBJ2-6; D is unclear. This CDR3 has 14 amino acids. Germline V lookup: CDR1 SEHNR, CDR2 FQNEAQ (reference sequence). V lost 5 bases, J lost 0 bases, and 5 bases lay in between. The CDR3 here is CASSPPSGANVLTF. CDR3 nucleotides: TGTGCCAGCAGCCCCCCCTCTGGGGCCAACGTCCTGACTTTC.

This rearrangement joins TRBV7-9 to TRBJ2-2, with D hard to call. Germline V gene sequence: CDR1 SEHNR, CDR2 FQNEAQ (reference sequence). The CDR3 is 15 residues long. The ends were cut back, 1 base at V and 1 base at J, with 7 bases in the middle. DNA of the CDR3: TGTGCCAGCAGCTTAGACCCCTTGAACACCGGGGAGCTGTTTTTT. Protein: CASSLDPLNTGELFF.

This clonotype was recorded many times. The rearrangement links TRBV25-1 to TRBJ1-2; no clear D gene. The V gene's germline CDR1 is MGHDK and CDR2 SYGVNS. Trimming took 8 bases from V and 2 from J, leaving 9 bases between them. There are 12 residues in the CDR3. CDR3 nucleotide sequence: TGTGCCAGCGTGGGCGGGAACTATGGCTACACCTTC. As protein: CASVGGNYGYTF.